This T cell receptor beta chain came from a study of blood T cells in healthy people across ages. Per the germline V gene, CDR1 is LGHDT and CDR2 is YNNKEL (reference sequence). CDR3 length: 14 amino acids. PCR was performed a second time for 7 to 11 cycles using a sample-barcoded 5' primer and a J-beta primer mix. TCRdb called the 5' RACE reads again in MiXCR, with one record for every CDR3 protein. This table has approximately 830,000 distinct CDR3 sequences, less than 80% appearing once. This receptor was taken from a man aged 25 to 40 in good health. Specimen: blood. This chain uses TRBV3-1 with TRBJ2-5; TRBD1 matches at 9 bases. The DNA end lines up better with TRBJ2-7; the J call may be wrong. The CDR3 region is CASSQMDRGSEQYF. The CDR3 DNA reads TGTGCCAGCAGCCAAATGGACAGGGGAAGCGAGCAGTACTTC.